A single sample is the source of the 2 T cell receptor beta chains below, sequenced in a study of blood T cell repertoires in COVID-19. TCRdb keeps only in-frame clones here, not all; method: immunoSEQ multiplex PCR. The profile shows under 550,000 clones, 80% to 90% of them singletons. The specimen was peripheral blood. The source is a man aged 18-30 years with COVID-19, enrolled during active disease.

This chain uses TRBV9 with TRBJ2-3; tentatively, D is TRBD1 (5 bases). The V and J ends lost 3 bases and 3 bases respectively, with 17 bases between them. The CDR3 has 16 residues. Germline lookup yields CDR1 SGDLS and CDR2 YYNGEE. CDR3 sequence (DNA): TGTGCCAGCAGCGGAGCTCAGGGCGAAGGGACAGATACGCAGTATTTT. It encodes CASSGAQGEGTDTQYF.

This chain joins TRBV6-6 and TRBJ1-3; D is unclear. CDR1 is MNHNY, CDR2 SVGAGI, per germline (reference sequence). The CDR3 has 16 residues. With 5 bases removed from V and 2 bases from J, the gap between germline ends came to 16 bases. DNA of the CDR3: TGTGCCAGCAGTCCAAACCACTCGCGGGCTGGAAACACCATATATTTT. Translation gives CASSPNHSRAGNTIYF.